One TCR beta chain is described in this entry. Clones were sequenced by immunoSEQ multiplex PCR, and TCRdb holds only the in-frame ones, with some missing. The repertoire consists of approximately 1.4 million clones, with 95% to 99% occurring once and the leading ten covering about 0.45%. This sample was included in a study of shared clonotypes between healthy human individuals. In the study overall: CD4 naive and CD4 memory each took three plates per donor, while CD8 naive took two and CD8 memory one.

The CDR3 spans 13 residues. The germline V gene encodes CDR1 MNHEY and CDR2 SMNVEV (reference sequence). Germline trimming cut 6 bases from V and 0 bases from J; bases unmatched to any gene: 1. Source material: naive CD4+ T cells sorted from blood. The subset is: CD45RA+ positively selected. This receptor was identified in a man between 25 and 39 years old in good health. The chain is built from TRBV27 and TRBJ1-1; TRBD1 matches 7 bases. CDR3 coding DNA: TGTGCCAGCAGAGGACAGGTGAACACTGAAGCTTTCTTT. This translates into CASRGQVNTEAFF.